The 24 T cell receptor beta chains below come from one sample, sequenced in a study of blood T cell repertoires in COVID-19 (TCRdb year 2020). Preparation of the library involved the immunoSEQ multiplex PCR assay. This immuneACCESS table, as held by TCRdb, lists in-frame sequences with V and J called but not all clones. Of the missing ones, under half trace to an unresolved V gene in checked studies; the others have no known cause. Present in this sample are roughly 320,000 clones, more than 90% of which were seen just once. The ten largest account for roughly 3.6% of the sample. The sample was PBMCs or T cells enriched from blood (not recorded which). Receptors were obtained from a woman aged 25 to 39 who had been exposed to COVID-19.

V and J are TRBV21-1 and TRBJ1-2; the table gives TRBD1 as D, unverified against the DNA. TRBV21-1 is an annotated pseudogene. The CDR3 has 15 residues. DNA of the CDR3: TGTGCCAGCAGCAAAAGGGACAGGGGTTGGGATGGCTACACCTTC. Translating gives CASSKRDRGWDGYTF.

In its sample, this clone was seen once. The V and J genes are TRBV19 and TRBJ2-5; 11 bases align to TRBD2. Germline loops: CDR1 LNHDA, CDR2 SQIVND (reference sequence). The CDR3 has 15 amino acids. J lost 2 bases, V lost 4 bases, and 3 bases had no gene match. CDR3 DNA sequence: TGTGCCAGTAGTACCCTAGCGGGGGGTCAAGAGACCCAGTACTTC. Its translation: CASSTLAGGQETQYF. Full variable domain (missing parts from reference TRBV19 and TRBJ2-5): DGGITQSPKYLFRKEGQNVTLSCEQNLNHDAMYWYRQDPGQGLRLIYYSQIVNDFQKGDIAEGYSVSREKKESFPLTVTSAQKNPTAFYLCASSTLAGGQETQYFGPGTRLLVL.

The chain has TRBV28 and TRBJ2-5, with 7 bases identical to TRBD1. After removal of 8 bases from V and 3 bases from J, the junction contained 12 bases not matched to a gene. Germline CDR1 MDHEN, CDR2 SYDVKM. The CDR3 loop spans 15 amino acids. The CDR3 DNA sequence: TGTGCCAGCCGAAACCCCCGGGACAGAGAAGAGACCCAGTACTTC. Translated, it gives CASRNPRDREETQYF.

The table lists this clone with a count of one. CDR3 amino acids: CASSSTNYGYTF. The CDR3 DNA reads TGTGCCAGCAGTTCCACTAACTATGGCTACACCTTC. The chain recombines TRBV28 with TRBJ1-2; D remains unclear. Germline V gene data show CDR1 as MDHEN and CDR2 as SYDVKM. CDR3 size: 12 residues. V lost 4 bases and J lost 0, with 3 bases in between.

This clone was counted only a few times. This sequence joins TRBV4-2 and TRBJ2-7; D is unclear. CDR1 and CDR2 (germline): LGHNA, YNFKEQ. The CDR3 totals 14 residues. The V end was cut by 2 bases, the J end by 2 bases, with 10 bases between. CDR3 region: CASSQKLSTYEQYF. DNA of the CDR3: TGTGCCAGCAGCCAAAAGCTGTCCACCTACGAGCAGTACTTC.

The V gene is TRBV5-4, the J gene TRBJ1-6; no reliable D call. V was shortened by 8 bases and J by 7 bases, with 13 bases between the two germline ends. CDR3 length: 13 residues. CDR1 and CDR2 (germline): SGHNT, YYREEE (reference sequence). The CDR3 DNA reads as TGTGCCAGTCACGAAAGTGAGAATTCACCCCTCCACTTT. Protein sequence: CASHESENSPLHF.

This chain connects TRBV5-4 to TRBJ2-3; 10 bases are shared with TRBD1. This CDR3 has 17 amino acids. Per germline, CDR1 SGHNT and CDR2 YYREEE (reference sequence). The V segment lost 5 bases and the J segment 4 bases; nucleotides outside the gene matches: 13. The CDR3 loop reads CASRRGPGQGNADTQYF. The CDR3 nucleotides read TGTGCCAGCAGGAGAGGGCCGGGACAGGGGAACGCAGATACGCAGTATTTT.

The genes are TRBV14 and TRBJ1-2; possible D gene TRBD1, 6 bases. CDR1 SGHDN and CDR2 FVKESK come from the germline V gene. This CDR3 is built from 16 residues. Trimming cost V 0 bases and J 4 bases, with 15 bases left between them. The CDR3 loop is CASSQETGSGVYGYTF. CDR3 nucleotide sequence: TGTGCCAGCAGCCAAGAAACAGGGTCCGGGGTCTATGGCTACACCTTC. Based on the CDR3 plus reference TRBV14 and TRBJ1-2, the full variable domain is EAGVTQFPSHSVIEKGQTVTLRCDPISGHDNLYWYRRVMGKEIKFLLHFVKESKQDESGMPNNRFLAERTGGTYSTLKVQPAELEDSGVYFCASSQETGSGVYGYTFGSGTRLTVV.

The chain is built from TRBV19 and TRBJ2-1, with 10 nucleotides matching TRBD2. This CDR3 contains 15 residues. J was trimmed by 2 bases and V by 5 bases; bases with no gene match: 3. CDR1 LNHDA and CDR2 SQIVND come from the germline V gene (reference sequence). This CDR3 reads CASSVTSGAYNEQFF. The DNA for the CDR3 is TGTGCCAGTAGTGTCACTAGCGGGGCCTACAATGAGCAGTTCTTC.

The chain recombines TRBV4-2 with TRBJ2-7; 9 bases agree with TRBD1. The junction had 4 bases not matched to a gene; V was cut back by 0 bases and J by 1 base. Germline V gene lookup returns CDR1 LGHNA and CDR2 YNFKEQ. CDR3 size: 16 residues. CDR3 DNA sequence: TGTGCCAGCAGCCAAGATAGGACAGGGGAGTCCTACGAGCAGTACTTC. It yields the protein CASSQDRTGESYEQYF.

The J gene is TRBJ1-5, the V gene TRBV19, with 8 bases fitting TRBD1. Germline CDR1 LNHDA, CDR2 SQIVND (reference sequence). V lost 5 bases and J lost 2; bases outside the gene matches: 8. The CDR3 has 16 amino acids. The CDR3: CASSDQDRDGNQPQHF. The CDR3 nucleotides read TGTGCCAGTAGTGATCAGGACAGGGATGGCAATCAGCCCCAGCATTTT.

This sequence joins TRBV11-2 and TRBJ2-7, with 7 bases identical to TRBD2. The CDR3 has 17 residues. The V segment lost 7 bases and the J segment 3 bases; nucleotides outside the gene matches: 18. The V gene's germline CDR1 is SGHAT and CDR2 FQNNGV. The DNA of the CDR3 is TGTGCCAGCAACGTAGAGCGGGGAACTATCCCGGTCTACGAGCAGTACTTC. Its translation is CASNVERGTIPVYEQYF.

This clone was found once. The gene calls are TRBV5-4 and TRBJ2-3; tentative D call: TRBD2 (6 bases). The V end was cut by 3 bases, the J end by 5 bases, with 16 bases between. CDR1 SGHNT and CDR2 YYREEE come from the germline V gene (reference sequence). This CDR3 is 15 amino acids long. CDR3 nucleotides: TGTGCCAGCAGCTCGGGACTCGCGGGTGAAGATACGCAGTATTTT. This gives the protein CASSSGLAGEDTQYF.

CDR3 in amino acids: CASSQKLAGRETQYF. CDR3 bases: TGTGCCAGCAGCCAAAAACTAGCGGGGCGAGAGACCCAGTACTTC. The V gene is TRBV3-1 (or the pseudogene TRBV3-2), the J gene TRBJ2-5; 10 bases match TRBD2. Germline values: CDR1 LGHDT, CDR2 YNNKEL (reference sequence). V was pared by 2 bases and J by 4 bases, with 4 bases of the junction left unmatched. This CDR3 region has 15 residues.

This clone appeared a single time. The chain recombines TRBV9 with TRBJ2-1, with TRBD1 as a possible D gene (5 bases). Trimming took 0 bases from V and 5 from J, leaving 15 bases between them. Germline-derived CDR1 and CDR2 are SGDLS and YYNGEE. The CDR3 contains 16 residues. The CDR3 DNA sequence: TGTGCCAGCAGCGTAGAGATGGACATTTTACACAATGAGCAGTTCTTC. Translation: CASSVEMDILHNEQFF.

CDR3 loop: CASSSRQGETQYF. The CDR3 nucleotides are TGTGCCAGTAGTTCAAGACAGGGAGAGACCCAGTACTTC. The chain links TRBV19 to TRBJ2-5; 7 bases map to TRBD1. From germline, CDR1 is LNHDA and CDR2 SQIVND (reference sequence). V gave up 5 bases and J gave up 4 bases; unmatched junction bases: 4. The CDR3 covers 13 residues.

The chain links TRBV5-4 to TRBJ2-5; TRBD2 matches at 12 bases. The CDR3 loop spans 17 amino acids. Trimming cost V 5 bases and J 1 base; bases outside gene matches: 9. Per the germline V gene, CDR1 is SGHNT and CDR2 is YYREEE (reference sequence). As DNA, the CDR3 is TGTGCCAGCAGTCTAGCGGGGGGGCCCCGAACCCAAGAGACCCAGTACTTC. Translating gives CASSLAGGPRTQETQYF.

The J gene is TRBJ2-7, the V gene TRBV7-9; 9 nucleotides align to TRBD2. The length of the CDR3 is 15 residues. Germline CDR1 SEHNR, CDR2 FQNEAQ (reference sequence). V shed 3 bases and J 6 bases; nucleotides not matched to a gene: 9. The CDR3 DNA reads TGTGCCAGCAGCTTGCGGGGGGGCTACGTAGGCGAGCAGTACTTC. This codes for CASSLRGGYVGEQYF.

This clone has only one observation. Here the CDR3 DNA reads TGTGCCAGCAGCCAAAAACCCCCGGGACTAGGGAATGAGCAGTTCTTC. It is translated as CASSQKPPGLGNEQFF. The V gene is TRBV7-8, the J gene TRBJ2-1; 8 bases map to TRBD2. The V gene's germline CDR1 is SGHVS and CDR2 FQNEAQ. This CDR3 region has 16 residues. Trimming removed 5 bases from V and 7 bases from J; junction bases left unmatched: 13.

The rearrangement joins TRBV7-3 to TRBJ2-1, with 7 bases matching TRBD1. V dropped 0 bases and J dropped 3; count of bases not matched to a gene: 2. Germline CDR1 and CDR2: SGHTA and FQGTGA. CDR3 length: 15 residues. The CDR3, as DNA: TGTGCCAGCAGCTTAACGAGGGACAGCTACAATGAGCAGTTCTTC. Translating it yields CASSLTRDSYNEQFF. The whole variable domain, remainder taken from reference TRBV7-3 and TRBJ2-1, is GAGVSQTPSNKVTEKGKYVELRCDPISGHTALYWYRQSLGQGPEFLIYFQGTGAADDSGLPNDRFFAVRPEGSVSTLKIQRTERGDSAVYLCASSLTRDSYNEQFFGPGTRLTVL.

The genes are TRBV5-5 and TRBJ1-2; 8 bases line up with TRBD1. The CDR3 consists of 15 residues. From germline, CDR1 is SGHKS and CDR2 YYEKEE (reference sequence). Trimming cost V 0 bases and J 4 bases; bases outside gene matches: 5. The CDR3 loop reads CASSLGDRRLYGYTF. The CDR3 DNA reads TGTGCCAGCAGCTTGGGGGACAGGAGACTCTATGGCTACACCTTC.

The gene calls are TRBV7-2 and TRBJ1-2, with TRBD1 matching 9 bases. V shed 5 bases and J 6 bases; nucleotides not matched to a gene: 13. The CDR3 sequence is 16 residues long. From germline, CDR1 is SGHTA and CDR2 FQGNSA. The CDR3 reads CASSPPGQGLFHGYTF. In DNA, the CDR3 is TGTGCCAGCAGCCCGCCCGGACAGGGGCTTTTTCATGGCTACACCTTC.

The rearrangement links TRBV7-6 to TRBJ2-2; 7 bases match TRBD2. Germline loops: CDR1 SGHVS, CDR2 FNYEAQ. The CDR3 is 18 amino acids. V lost 0 bases and J lost 0; bases outside the gene matches: 7. In DNA form, the CDR3 reads TGTGCCAGCAGCTTAGCCCTGCCGGGAGGAACGAACACCGGGGAGCTGTTTTTT. Its protein product is CASSLALPGGTNTGELFF. Together with reference TRBV7-6 and TRBJ2-2, the CDR3 gives the full variable domain: GAGVSQSPRYKVTKRGQDVALRCDPISGHVSLYWYRQALGQGPEFLTYFNYEAQQDKSGLPNDRFSAERPEGSISTLTIQRTEQRDSAMYRCASSLALPGGTNTGELFFGEGSRLTVL.

This chain uses TRBV7-9 with TRBJ2-5; the match to TRBD1 covers 8 bases. CDR1 is SEHNR and CDR2 is FQNEAQ in the germline V gene (reference sequence). V dropped 3 bases and J dropped 2; count of bases not matched to a gene: 5. CDR3 length: 15 residues. The CDR3 is CASSLRTGRQETQYF. The CDR3 DNA sequence: TGTGCCAGCAGCTTGAGGACAGGGCGGCAAGAGACCCAGTACTTC.